These 20 T cell receptor beta chains share one sample of origin, sequenced in a study of shared clonotypes between healthy human individuals. The method was immunoSEQ multiplex PCR; TCRdb's version includes in-frame clones alone and lacks a portion of them. The table lists 550,000 to 700,000 clones, approximately 73% of them singletons. Sequencing was performed on memory CD4+ T cells sorted from blood. Subset in this sample: CD45RA-negative fraction. Every receptor here comes from a woman under 40 in good health.

Notes on this clone: This CDR3 is also generated by other DNA sequences in the sample. The CDR3 reads CASSFAGANVLTF. Written as DNA, the CDR3 is TGTGCCAGCAGCTTTGCTGGGGCCAACGTCCTGACTTTC. The genes are TRBV7-9 and TRBJ2-6; unclear D gene. CDR3 size: 13 residues. V was shortened by 3 bases and J by 2 bases, with 2 bases between the two germline ends. CDR1 SEHNR and CDR2 FQNEAQ come from the germline V gene (reference sequence). Looking up the rest from reference TRBV7-9 and TRBJ2-6 gives the full variable domain: DTGVSQNPRHKITKRGQNVTFRCDPISEHNRLYWYRQTLGQGPEFLTYFQNEAQLEKSRLLSDRFSAERPKGSFSTLEIQRTEQGDSAMYLCASSFAGANVLTFGAGSRLTVL.

This clone showed up just a few times. The same CDR3 is also encoded by other DNA sequences in this sample. The genes are TRBV11-2 and TRBJ1-5; D uncertain. Deletions cut 3 bases from V and 5 bases from J, with 8 bases between. Looked up from germline, CDR1 is SGHAT and CDR2 is FQNNGV. The CDR3 spans 13 residues. The CDR3 region has the DNA TGTGCCAGCAGCTTTTCGGAAGATCAGCCCCAGCATTTT. Amino acids: CASSFSEDQPQHF.

The gene calls are TRBV4-2 and TRBJ2-1, with TRBD1 identical over 9 bases. The CDR3 is 15 residues long. The V gene end was trimmed by 3 bases and the J gene end by 5 bases; junction bases not matched to a gene: 5. The germline V gene encodes CDR1 LGHNA and CDR2 YNFKEQ. The CDR3: CASSQGQGKHNEQFF. CDR3 nucleotides: TGTGCCAGCAGCCAGGGACAGGGAAAGCACAATGAGCAGTTCTTC.

V gene TRBV19 combines with J gene TRBJ1-3; TRBD1 agrees at 11 bases. The CDR3 totals 17 residues. Germline lookup yields CDR1 LNHDA and CDR2 SQIVND (reference sequence). With V trimmed by 0 bases and J by 7 bases, 8 bases remained unmatched. Here the CDR3 DNA reads TGTGCCAGTAGTATAGACTCCGGGACAGGGGGATTTAACACCATATATTTT. Translating it yields CASSIDSGTGGFNTIYF.

The CDR3 reads CASSLGLAGITDTQYF. CDR3 nucleotides: TGTGCCAGCAGTTTGGGACTAGCGGGAATCACAGATACGCAGTATTTT. V gene TRBV28 combines with J gene TRBJ2-3, with 13 bases matching TRBD2. Trimming removed 3 bases from V and 2 bases from J; junction bases left unmatched: 2. From germline, CDR1 is MDHEN and CDR2 SYDVKM. The CDR3 spans 16 residues.

V is TRBV9 and J is TRBJ2-1, with TRBD2 matching over 9 bases. This CDR3 is built from 14 residues. The germline CDR1 and CDR2 sequences are SGDLS and YYNGEE. V was pared by 5 bases and J by 5 bases, with 5 bases of the junction left unmatched. The CDR3 spells CASRRAGGDNEQFF. The CDR3 coding sequence is TGTGCCAGCAGACGAGCGGGAGGTGACAATGAGCAGTTCTTC. Looking up the rest from reference TRBV9 and TRBJ2-1 gives the full variable domain: DSGVTQTPKHLITATGQRVTLRCSPRSGDLSVYWYQQSLDQGLQFLIQYYNGEERAKGNILERFSAQQFPDLHSELNLSSLELGDSALYFCASRRAGGDNEQFFGPGTRLTVL.

The chain links TRBV29-1 to TRBJ1-2, with 9 bases lining up with TRBD1. This CDR3 spans 15 amino acids. With 4 bases clipped from V and 4 bases from J, the junction kept 10 bases outside the gene matches. Germline CDR1 is SQVTM and CDR2 is ANQGSEA. The CDR3 bases are TGCAGCGTTGTGGGATCGGGGGACAGGGTCTATGGCTACACCTTC. Amino acids: CSVVGSGDRVYGYTF. Full variable domain (outside the CDR3, taken from reference TRBV29-1 and TRBJ1-2): SAVISQKPSRDICQRGTSLTIQCQVDSQVTMMFWYRQQPGQSLTLIATANQGSEATYESGFVIDKFPISRPNLTFSTLTVSNMSPEDSSIYLCSVVGSGDRVYGYTFGSGTRLTVV.

The chain is built from TRBV7-9 and TRBJ1-1; D unclear. V was shortened by 4 bases and J by 6 bases, with 9 bases between the two germline ends. Germline V CDR1 and CDR2: SEHNR, FQNEAQ (reference sequence). CDR3 length: 12 residues. CDR3 DNA sequence: TGTGCCAGCAGCTCCATGGGCTCTGAAGCTTTCTTT. As protein: CASSSMGSEAFF.

The V call is TRBV7-7, the J call TRBJ2-6; D ambiguous. Between the trimmed V and J ends, which lost 1 base and 3 bases, there was a span of 4 bases. The CDR3 runs 14 residues. Germline V gene data show CDR1 as SSHAT and CDR2 as FNYEAQ (reference sequence). The CDR3 loop reads CASSLGVGANVLTF. The CDR3 DNA reads TGTGCCAGCAGCTTAGGGGTTGGGGCCAACGTCCTGACTTTC.

The chain joins TRBV11-3 to TRBJ2-2, with 9 bases that match TRBD2. CDR1 is SGHNT and CDR2 is YENEEA in the germline V gene. The junction had 12 bases not matched to a gene; V was cut back by 5 bases and J by 5 bases. The CDR3 runs 17 residues. CDR3 amino acids: CASSPYSSGTRTGELFF. CDR3 nucleotides: TGTGCCAGCAGCCCGTACTCTAGCGGGACTAGGACCGGGGAGCTGTTTTTT.

V and J are TRBV11-2 and TRBJ2-6; 8 bases match TRBD2. J lost 0 bases, V lost 5 bases, and 6 bases had no gene match. Looked up from germline, CDR1 is SGHAT and CDR2 is FQNNGV. The CDR3 is 17 residues long. The DNA of the CDR3 is TGTGCCAGCAGCGCGTACCTAGCGGGCTCTGGGGCCAACGTCCTGACTTTC. Its translation: CASSAYLAGSGANVLTF.

The chain uses TRBV28 and TRBJ1-2, with a tentative D call TRBD1 (5 bases). The CDR3 has 13 residues. Trimming removed 6 bases from V and 1 base from J, with 9 bases in between. Per the germline V gene, CDR1 is MDHEN and CDR2 is SYDVKM. The CDR3 nucleotides are TGTGCCAGCAGCCAGGACATTAACTATGGCTACACCTTC. It specifies CASSQDINYGYTF.

The rearrangement links TRBV5-3 to TRBJ1-5, with a tentative D call TRBD1 (5 bases). TRBV5-3 is labeled an ORF, and its function is uncertain. The CDR3 has 24 amino acids. V was trimmed by 1 base and J by 0 bases, leaving 35 bases between them. The CDR3 spells CARSLPLTGARDLEQVSSNQPQHF. CDR3 in DNA: TGTGCCAGAAGCTTGCCCCTTACCGGGGCTCGTGATCTCGAACAGGTTAGTAGCAATCAGCCCCAGCATTTT.

To note about this clone: This probably arose from a read error, given a far larger clone one base away. Other nucleotide sequences from this sample produce the same CDR3. This sequence joins TRBV11-2 and TRBJ2-2; TRBD2 agrees at 7 bases. Trimming removed 1 base from V and 4 bases from J; junction bases left unmatched: 0. The CDR3 is 14 residues long. Germline V gene sequence: CDR1 SGHAT, CDR2 FQNNGV. The CDR3 nucleotides read TGTGCCAGCAGCTTAGCGGGAGGCACCGGGGAGCTGTTTTTT. Its translation: CASSLAGGTGELFF.

This clone has a handful of counts. The gene calls are TRBV19 and TRBJ2-7; D unresolved. The CDR3 is 14 residues long. The germline V gene encodes CDR1 LNHDA and CDR2 SQIVND (reference sequence). Trimming removed 8 bases from V and 6 bases from J, with 20 bases in between. The CDR3 bases are TGTGCCAGTCGTAAGACCCAACAAGTGGGCGAGCAGTACTTC. Protein sequence: CASRKTQQVGEQYF.

The chain has TRBV5-1 and TRBJ2-7; perhaps D is TRBD1 or TRBD2 (5 bases each). The CDR3 covers 13 residues. CDR1 and CDR2 from the germline V gene are SGHRS and YFSETQ. V shed 4 bases and J shed 8 bases, with 16 bases lying between them. Here the CDR3 DNA reads TGCGCCAGCAGCCCAGGACACGGAGGAAAGCAGTACTTC. Amino acids: CASSPGHGGKQYF. Combining the CDR3 with reference TRBV5-1 and TRBJ2-7 gives the whole variable domain KAGVTQTPRYLIKTRGQQVTLSCSPISGHRSVSWYQQTPGQGLQFLFEYFSETQRNKGNFPGRFSGRQFSNSRSEMNVSTLELGDSALYLCASSPGHGGKQYFGPGTRLTVT.

The chain joins TRBV11-3 to TRBJ2-3, with TRBD1 matching 9 bases. CDR1 and CDR2 (germline): SGHNT, YENEEA. V lost 6 bases and J lost 3; bases outside the gene matches: 1. CDR3 length equals 13 residues. The CDR3 protein is CASRGQGTDTQYF. As DNA, the CDR3 is TGTGCCAGCAGGGGACAGGGTACAGATACGCAGTATTTT.

As for this clone: Other nucleotide sequences in the sample specify the same CDR3. This rearrangement joins TRBV7-2 to TRBJ2-5, with D maybe TRBD1 (5 bases). Trimming removed 4 bases from V and 1 base from J, with 7 bases in between. Germline V gene sequence: CDR1 SGHTA, CDR2 FQGNSA. The CDR3 sequence is 13 residues long. CDR3 residues: CASSYRTQETQYF. The CDR3 bases are TGTGCCAGCAGCTACAGGACCCAAGAGACCCAGTACTTC.

There are a few counts of this clone. V is TRBV28 and J is TRBJ2-6; TRBD2 is a possible D gene (5 bases). This CDR3 contains 16 residues. Trimming pared 4 bases from V and 4 bases from J, leaving 14 bases between. Germline-derived CDR1 and CDR2 are MDHEN and SYDVKM. As DNA, the CDR3 is TGTGCCAGCAGTTCTGGACTGTCCTCGGGGGCCAACGTCCTGACTTTC. Translated: CASSSGLSSGANVLTF. The full variable domain, its missing parts supplied by reference TRBV28 and TRBJ2-6, is DVKVTQSSRYLVKRTGEKVFLECVQDMDHENMFWYRQDPGLGLRLIYFSYDVKMKEKGDIPEGYSVSREKKERFSLILESASTNQTSMYLCASSSGLSSGANVLTFGAGSRLTVL.

This clone was counted a few times. The chain has TRBV5-4 and TRBJ1-1, with 7 nucleotides matching TRBD1. CDR1 SGHNT and CDR2 YYREEE come from the germline V gene (reference sequence). Losses at the gene ends were 0 bases for V and 4 bases for J; bases not matched to a gene: 6. CDR3 size: 15 residues. Here the CDR3 reads CASSLGQGHGTEAFF. The CDR3 DNA reads TGTGCCAGCAGCTTGGGACAGGGACACGGCACTGAAGCTTTCTTT.